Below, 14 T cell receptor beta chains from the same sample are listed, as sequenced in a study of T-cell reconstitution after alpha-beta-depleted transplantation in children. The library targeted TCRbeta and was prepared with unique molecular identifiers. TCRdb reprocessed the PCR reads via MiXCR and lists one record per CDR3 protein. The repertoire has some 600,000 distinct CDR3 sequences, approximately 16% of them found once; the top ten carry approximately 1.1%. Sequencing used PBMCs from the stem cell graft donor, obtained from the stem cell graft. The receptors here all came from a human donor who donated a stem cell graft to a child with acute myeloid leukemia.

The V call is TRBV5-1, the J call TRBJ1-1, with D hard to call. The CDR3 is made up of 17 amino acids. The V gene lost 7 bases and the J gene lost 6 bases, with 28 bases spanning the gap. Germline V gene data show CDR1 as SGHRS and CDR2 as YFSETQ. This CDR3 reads CASEEMQDENKGPEAFF. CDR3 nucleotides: TGCGCCAGCGAAGAAATGCAGGACGAGAATAAAGGCCCTGAAGCTTTCTTT.

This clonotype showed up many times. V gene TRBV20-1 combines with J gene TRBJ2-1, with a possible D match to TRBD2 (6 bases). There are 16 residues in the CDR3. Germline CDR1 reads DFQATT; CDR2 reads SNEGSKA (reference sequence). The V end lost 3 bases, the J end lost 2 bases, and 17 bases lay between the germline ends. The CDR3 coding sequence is TGCAGTGCTAGCCTTTACCCGGGGAGGACCTACAATGAGCAGTTCTTC. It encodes CSASLYPGRTYNEQFF.

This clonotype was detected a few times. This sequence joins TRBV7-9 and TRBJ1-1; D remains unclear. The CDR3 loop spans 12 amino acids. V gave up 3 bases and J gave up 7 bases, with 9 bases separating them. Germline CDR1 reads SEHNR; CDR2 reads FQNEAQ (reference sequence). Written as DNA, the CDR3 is TGTGCCAGCAGCTTGACGGGCGGTGAAGCTTTCTTT. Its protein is CASSLTGGEAFF.

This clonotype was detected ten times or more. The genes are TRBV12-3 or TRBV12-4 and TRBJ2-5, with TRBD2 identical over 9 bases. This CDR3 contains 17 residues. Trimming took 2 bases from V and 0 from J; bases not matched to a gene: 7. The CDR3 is CASSLQAGGTYQETQYF. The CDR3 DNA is TGTGCCAGCAGTTTACAAGCGGGGGGAACCTACCAAGAGACCCAGTACTTC.

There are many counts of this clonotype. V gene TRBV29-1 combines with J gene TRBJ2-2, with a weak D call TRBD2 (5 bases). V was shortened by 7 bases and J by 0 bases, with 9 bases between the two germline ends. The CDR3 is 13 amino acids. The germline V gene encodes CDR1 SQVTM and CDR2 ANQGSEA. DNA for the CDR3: TGCAGCGCCGACGGGGCGAACACCGGGGAGCTGTTTTTT. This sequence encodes CSADGANTGELFF.

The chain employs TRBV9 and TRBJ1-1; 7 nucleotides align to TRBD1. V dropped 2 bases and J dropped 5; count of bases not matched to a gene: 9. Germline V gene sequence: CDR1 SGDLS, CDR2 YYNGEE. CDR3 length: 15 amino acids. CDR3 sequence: CASSVMEGAQTEAFF. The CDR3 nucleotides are TGTGCCAGCAGCGTTATGGAGGGGGCGCAAACTGAAGCTTTCTTT.

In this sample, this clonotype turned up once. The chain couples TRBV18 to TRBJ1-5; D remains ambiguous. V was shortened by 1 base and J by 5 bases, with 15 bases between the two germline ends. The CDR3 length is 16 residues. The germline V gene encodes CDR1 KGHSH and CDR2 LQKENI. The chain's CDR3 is CASSPLPVEGDQPQHF. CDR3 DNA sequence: TGTGCCAGCTCACCACTCCCGGTTGAAGGTGATCAGCCCCAGCATTTT.

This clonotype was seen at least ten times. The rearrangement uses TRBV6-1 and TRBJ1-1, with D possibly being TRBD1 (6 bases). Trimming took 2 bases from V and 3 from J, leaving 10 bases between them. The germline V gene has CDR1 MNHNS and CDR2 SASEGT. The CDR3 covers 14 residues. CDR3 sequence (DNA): TGTGCCAGCAGTGAACGACAGGCGGACACTGAAGCTTTCTTT. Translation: CASSERQADTEAFF.

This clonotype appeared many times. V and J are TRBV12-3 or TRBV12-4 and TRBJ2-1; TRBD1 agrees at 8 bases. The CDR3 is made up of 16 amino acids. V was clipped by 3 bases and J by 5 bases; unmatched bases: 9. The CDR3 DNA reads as TGTGCCAGCAGTTTTTCCATGGACAGGGATAACAATGAGCAGTTCTTC. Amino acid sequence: CASSFSMDRDNNEQFF.

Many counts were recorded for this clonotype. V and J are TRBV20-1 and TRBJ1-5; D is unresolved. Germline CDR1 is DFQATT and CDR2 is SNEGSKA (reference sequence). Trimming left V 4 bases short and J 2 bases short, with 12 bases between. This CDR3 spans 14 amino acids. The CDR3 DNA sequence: TGCAGTGCTACACGGGCCGGGGGCAATCAGCCCCAGCATTTT. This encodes CSATRAGGNQPQHF.

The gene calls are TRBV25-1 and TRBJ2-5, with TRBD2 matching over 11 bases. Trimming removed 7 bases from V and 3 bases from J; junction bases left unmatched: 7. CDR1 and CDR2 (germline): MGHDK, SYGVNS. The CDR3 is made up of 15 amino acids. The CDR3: CASTSLTSGEETQYF. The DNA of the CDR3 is TGTGCCAGCACCAGCTTGACTAGCGGGGAAGAGACCCAGTACTTC.

The CDR3 nucleotides are TGTGCCAGCAGTGACCGGCCGGACAGCTACAATGAGCAGTTCTTC. As protein: CASSDRPDSYNEQFF. The gene calls are TRBV6-1 and TRBJ2-1; a possible D gene is TRBD1 (6 bases). Germline V lookup: CDR1 MNHNS, CDR2 SASEGT. V was shortened by 3 bases and J by 3 bases, with 12 bases between the two germline ends. The CDR3 contains 15 residues.

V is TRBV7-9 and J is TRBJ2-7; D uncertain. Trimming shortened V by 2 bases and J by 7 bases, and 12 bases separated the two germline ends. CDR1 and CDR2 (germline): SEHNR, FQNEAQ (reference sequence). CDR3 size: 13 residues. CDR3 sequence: CASSLSLETEQYF. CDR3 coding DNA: TGTGCCAGCAGCTTAAGCTTAGAGACTGAGCAGTACTTC.

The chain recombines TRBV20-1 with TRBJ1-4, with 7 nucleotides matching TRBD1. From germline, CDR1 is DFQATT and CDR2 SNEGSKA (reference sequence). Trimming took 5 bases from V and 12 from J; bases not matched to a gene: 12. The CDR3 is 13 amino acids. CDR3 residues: CSACHRGFKELFF. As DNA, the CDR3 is TGCAGTGCTTGTCACAGGGGATTTAAGGAACTGTTTTTT.